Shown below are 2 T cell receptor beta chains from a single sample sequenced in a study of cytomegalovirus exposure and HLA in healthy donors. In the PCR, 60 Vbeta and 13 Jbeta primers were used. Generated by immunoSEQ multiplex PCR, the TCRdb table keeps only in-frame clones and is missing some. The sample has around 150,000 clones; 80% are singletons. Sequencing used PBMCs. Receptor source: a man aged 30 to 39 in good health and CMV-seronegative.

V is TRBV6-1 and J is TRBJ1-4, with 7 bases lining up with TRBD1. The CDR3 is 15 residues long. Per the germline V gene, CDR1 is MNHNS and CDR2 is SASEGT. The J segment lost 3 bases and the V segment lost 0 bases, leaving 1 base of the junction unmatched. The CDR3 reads CASSEAGTANEKLFF. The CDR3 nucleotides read TGTGCCAGCAGTGAAGCCGGGACAGCTAATGAAAAACTGTTTTTT.

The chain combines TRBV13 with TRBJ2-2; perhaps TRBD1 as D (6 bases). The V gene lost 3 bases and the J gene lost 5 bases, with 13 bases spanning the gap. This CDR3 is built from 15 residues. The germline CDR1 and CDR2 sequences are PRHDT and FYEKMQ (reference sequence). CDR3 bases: TGTGCCAGCAGCTTGGGGGCAGGGTATACCGGGGAGCTGTTTTTT. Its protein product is CASSLGAGYTGELFF.